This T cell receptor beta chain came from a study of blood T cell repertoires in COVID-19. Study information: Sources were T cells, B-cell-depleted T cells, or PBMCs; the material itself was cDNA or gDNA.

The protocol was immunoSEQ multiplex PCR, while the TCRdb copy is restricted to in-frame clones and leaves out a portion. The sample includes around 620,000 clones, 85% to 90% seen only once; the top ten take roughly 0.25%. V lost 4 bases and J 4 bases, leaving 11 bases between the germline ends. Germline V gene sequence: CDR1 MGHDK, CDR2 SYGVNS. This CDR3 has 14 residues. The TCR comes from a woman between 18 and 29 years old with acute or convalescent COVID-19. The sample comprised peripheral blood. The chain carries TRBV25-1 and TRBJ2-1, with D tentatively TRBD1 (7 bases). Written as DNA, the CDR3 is TGTGCCAGCAGTGGCGGGACAGTTTACAATGAGCAGTTCTTC. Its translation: CASSGGTVYNEQFF.